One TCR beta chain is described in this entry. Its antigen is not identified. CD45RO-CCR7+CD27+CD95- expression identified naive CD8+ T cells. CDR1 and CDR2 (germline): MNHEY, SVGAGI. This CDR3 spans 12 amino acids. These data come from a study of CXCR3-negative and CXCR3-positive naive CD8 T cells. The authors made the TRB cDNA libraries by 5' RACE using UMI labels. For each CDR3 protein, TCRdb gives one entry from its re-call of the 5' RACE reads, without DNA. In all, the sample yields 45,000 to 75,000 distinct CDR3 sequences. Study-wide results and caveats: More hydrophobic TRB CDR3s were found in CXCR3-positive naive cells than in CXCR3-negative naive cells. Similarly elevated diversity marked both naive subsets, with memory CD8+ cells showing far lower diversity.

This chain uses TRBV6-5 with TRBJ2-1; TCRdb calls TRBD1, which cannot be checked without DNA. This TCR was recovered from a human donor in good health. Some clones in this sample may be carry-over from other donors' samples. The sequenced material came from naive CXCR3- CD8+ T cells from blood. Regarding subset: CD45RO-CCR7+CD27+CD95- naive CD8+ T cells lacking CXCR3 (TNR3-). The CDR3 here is CASRGVSDEQFF.